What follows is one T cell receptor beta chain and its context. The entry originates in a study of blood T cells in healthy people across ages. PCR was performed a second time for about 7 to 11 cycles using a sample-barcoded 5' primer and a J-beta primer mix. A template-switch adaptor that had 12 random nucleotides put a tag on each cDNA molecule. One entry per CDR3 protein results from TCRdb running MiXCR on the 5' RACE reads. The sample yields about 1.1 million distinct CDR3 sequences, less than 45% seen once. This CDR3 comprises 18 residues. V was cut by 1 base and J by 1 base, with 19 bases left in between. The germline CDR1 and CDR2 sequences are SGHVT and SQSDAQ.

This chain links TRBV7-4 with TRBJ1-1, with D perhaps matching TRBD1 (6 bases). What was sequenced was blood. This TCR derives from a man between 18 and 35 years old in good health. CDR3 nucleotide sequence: TGTGCCAGCAGCTTAGTCCTCTGGAGGGGGGGACAGAACACTGAAGCTTTCTTT. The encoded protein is CASSLVLWRGGQNTEAFF.